A single sample gave rise to the 7 T cell receptor beta chains below, sequenced in a study of blood T cell repertoires in COVID-19. Data came from immunoSEQ multiplex PCR; TCRdb stores just in-frame clones and leaves some out. This table holds about 200,000 clones, around 90% found once. The sample consisted of PBMCs or T cells enriched from blood (not recorded which). Receptors originate from a woman aged 25-40 years who had recovered from COVID-19.

This clone was seen only a few times. This rearrangement joins TRBV6-2 or TRBV6-3 to TRBJ1-1; D is unclear. CDR3 length: 13 amino acids. Germline V gene sequence: CDR1 MNHEY, CDR2 SVGEGT. V was shortened by 5 bases and J by 1 base, with 8 bases between the two germline ends. CDR3 in amino acids: CASSRIENTEAFF. The CDR3 DNA sequence: TGTGCCAGCAGTCGCATAGAGAACACTGAAGCTTTCTTT.

The chain has TRBV6-2 or TRBV6-3 and TRBJ1-5; 10 bases match TRBD1. Losses at the gene ends were 6 bases for V and 6 bases for J; bases not matched to a gene: 14. Germline V gene data show CDR1 as MNHEY and CDR2 as SVGEGT. CDR3 length: 17 amino acids. This chain's CDR3 is CASSRGTGDRWSQPQHF. As DNA, the CDR3 is TGTGCCAGCAGCAGAGGGACAGGGGACCGTTGGAGTCAGCCCCAGCATTTT.

The J gene is TRBJ2-7, the V gene TRBV11-2, with 9 bases lining up with TRBD2. Per germline, CDR1 SGHAT and CDR2 FQNNGV. The CDR3 spans 18 residues. J lost 2 bases, V lost 0 bases, and 11 bases had no gene match. CDR3 DNA sequence: TGTGCCAGCAGCTTAGATACGATAGCGGGAGTCAGGGCCTACGAGCAGTACTTC. Amino acid sequence: CASSLDTIAGVRAYEQYF.

The chain uses TRBV7-2 and TRBJ2-3, with TRBD2 matching 7 bases. The CDR3 covers 16 residues. The ends lost 5 bases at V and 0 bases at J; junction bases unmatched: 8. The V gene's germline CDR1 is SGHTA and CDR2 FQGNSA. The CDR3 region has the DNA TGTGCCAGCAGCATAGTTGGGGGAGGGAGCACAGATACGCAGTATTTT. As protein: CASSIVGGGSTDTQYF.

The rearrangement uses TRBV19 and TRBJ1-2, with a possible D match to TRBD1 (5 bases). CDR3 length: 13 amino acids. Germline V gene lookup returns CDR1 LNHDA and CDR2 SQIVND (reference sequence). V lost 0 bases and J 7 bases, leaving 9 bases between the germline ends. CDR3 protein: CASSIDLRGGYTF. The CDR3 nucleotides are TGTGCCAGTAGTATAGATCTAAGGGGTGGCTACACCTTC.

The J gene is TRBJ2-3, the V gene TRBV19; possible D gene TRBD2, 6 bases. The germline CDR1 and CDR2 sequences are LNHDA and SQIVND (reference sequence). The CDR3 covers 14 residues. The V end lost 5 bases, the J end lost 5 bases, and 14 bases lay between the germline ends. CDR3 in amino acids: CASSPRTILDTQYF. Here the CDR3 DNA reads TGTGCCAGTAGTCCCCGGACTATCCTAGATACGCAGTATTTT. Based on the CDR3 plus reference TRBV19 and TRBJ2-3, the full variable domain is DGGITQSPKYLFRKEGQNVTLSCEQNLNHDAMYWYRQDPGQGLRLIYYSQIVNDFQKGDIAEGYSVSREKKESFPLTVTSAQKNPTAFYLCASSPRTILDTQYFGPGTRLTVL.

Comments on this clone: At one boundary the junction diverges from the germline segment, which might be a read error. The V call is TRBV7-9, the J call TRBJ1-4, with D tentatively TRBD1 (5 bases). This CDR3 is 12 amino acids long. Germline CDR1 SEHNR, CDR2 FQNEAQ (reference sequence). DNA of the CDR3: TGTGCCAGCAGGCCAGAACAGGCCGCCTGGGAATTT. It codes for CASRPEQAAWEF.